A single sample is the source of the 19 T cell receptor beta chains below, sequenced in a study of blood T cell repertoires in COVID-19. Method: immunoSEQ multiplex PCR; TCRdb's copy keeps in-frame clones and lacks some. The sample includes about 250,000 clones, more than 70% of them seen just once. Sequenced material: peripheral blood. Source of these receptors: a woman aged 25 to 45 with COVID-19, enrolled during active disease.

J is TRBJ2-7 and V is TRBV21-1; TRBD1 reflects the table's D call only, with no check against the DNA. TRBV21-1 is given as a pseudogene. The CDR3 length is 14 residues. The CDR3 DNA reads TGTGCCAGCAGCAAAGAGGGACAGGGGTTCGAGCAGTACTTC. Its protein product is CASSKEGQGFEQYF.

The V and J genes are TRBV6-2 or TRBV6-3 and TRBJ2-7, with D tentatively TRBD1 (6 bases). Trimming left V 5 bases short and J 6 bases short, with 17 bases between. Germline V gene lookup returns CDR1 MNHEY and CDR2 SVGEGT. The CDR3 consists of 14 residues. CDR3 DNA sequence: TGTGCCAGCAGTACGCACAGGGAACCAGGCGAGCAGTACGTC. Translated, it gives CASSTHREPGEQYV.

The V call is TRBV27, the J call TRBJ1-2; TRBD1 agrees at 8 bases. CDR3 size: 18 residues. CDR1 is MNHEY and CDR2 is SMNVEV in the germline V gene (reference sequence). The J segment lost 1 base and the V segment lost 2 bases, leaving 12 bases of the junction unmatched. The DNA for the CDR3 is TGTGCCAGCAGTTTAGGGCAACCCGGACAGGGCCTTAACTATGGCTACACCTTC. This gives the protein CASSLGQPGQGLNYGYTF.

The V gene is TRBV11-3, the J gene TRBJ2-3, with TRBD1 identical over 7 bases. CDR3 length equals 17 residues. J gave up 4 bases and V 0 bases, and 10 bases lay outside the gene matches. Looked up from germline, CDR1 is SGHNT and CDR2 is YENEEA. Here the CDR3 reads CASSLEGQRTLPDTQYF. Written as DNA, the CDR3 is TGTGCCAGCAGCTTAGAGGGACAGAGAACTTTACCAGATACGCAGTATTTT. Drawing the rest from reference TRBV11-3 and TRBJ2-3, the complete variable domain is EAGVVQSPRYKIIEKKQPVAFWCNPISGHNTLYWYLQNLGQGPELLIRYENEEAVDDSQLPKDRFSAERLKGVDSTLKIQPAELGDSAVYLCASSLEGQRTLPDTQYFGPGTRLTVL.

The chain couples TRBV4-1 to TRBJ2-1; D call uncertain. Per germline, CDR1 MGHRA and CDR2 YSYEKL. V shed 1 base and J shed 8 bases, with 9 bases lying between them. The CDR3 is 13 amino acids. Here the CDR3 DNA reads TGCGCCAGCAGCCAAGCGAAAGCGTATGAGCAGTTCTTC. Translating it yields CASSQAKAYEQFF.

The genes are TRBV15 and TRBJ1-1; no clear D gene. The CDR3 contains 15 residues. Deletions cut 3 bases from V and 4 bases from J, with 15 bases between. Germline CDR1 LNHNV, CDR2 YYDKDF (reference sequence). In nucleotides, the CDR3 is TGTGCCACCAGCAGGGAGGTTGTAGAGGGCACTGAAGCTTTCTTT. This sequence encodes CATSREVVEGTEAFF.

CDR3 sequence: CASNAAGTQYF. The CDR3 DNA follows: TGTGCCAGCAACGCGGCGGGGACCCAGTACTTC. The chain has TRBV27 and TRBJ2-5; possible D gene TRBD2, 5 bases. The CDR3 contains 11 residues. Germline V CDR1 and CDR2: MNHEY, SMNVEV (reference sequence). Trimming took off 7 bases at V and 7 bases at J, with 10 bases between the two ends.

The chain employs TRBV14 and TRBJ1-5; D is undetermined. CDR3 length: 13 residues. The germline gives CDR1 SGHDN, CDR2 FVKESK. With 3 bases removed from V and 8 bases from J, the gap between germline ends came to 11 bases. The CDR3 DNA sequence: TGTGCCAGCAGCCACAGGCCCTCGGAGCCCCAGCATTTT. Its protein product is CASSHRPSEPQHF.

This chain uses TRBV6-2 or TRBV6-3 with TRBJ1-4, with D unclear. V gave up 4 bases and J gave up 6 bases, with 9 bases separating them. The length of the CDR3 is 13 residues. Germline assignment: CDR1 MNHEY and CDR2 SVGEGT. CDR3 sequence reads: CASSLQAYEKLFF. CDR3 nucleotide sequence: TGTGCCAGCAGTTTGCAGGCTTATGAAAAACTGTTTTTT.

This sequence joins TRBV30 and TRBJ1-5; 8 nucleotides align to TRBD1. The CDR3 consists of 13 residues. Germline trimming cut 4 bases from V and 9 bases from J; bases unmatched to any gene: 8. Germline loops: CDR1 GTSNPN, CDR2 SVGIG (reference sequence). CDR3 amino acids: CAWTRQGRGPQHF. CDR3 DNA sequence: TGTGCCTGGACCCGACAGGGGAGGGGGCCCCAGCATTTT.

The CDR3 is CASSYGLLQGTGELFF. The DNA of the CDR3 is TGTGCCAGCAGTTATGGACTGTTACAGGGTACCGGGGAGCTGTTTTTT. This sequence joins TRBV6-5 and TRBJ2-2, with D possibly TRBD1 on 6 matching bases. Trimming removed 3 bases from V and 5 bases from J, with 16 bases in between. Germline V gene lookup returns CDR1 MNHEY and CDR2 SVGAGI. The CDR3 has 16 amino acids.

This chain joins TRBV19 and TRBJ2-1; TRBD2 agrees at 7 bases. With V trimmed by 8 bases and J by 0 bases, 4 bases remained unmatched. This CDR3 has 14 amino acids. Looked up from germline, CDR1 is LNHDA and CDR2 is SQIVND (reference sequence). CDR3 sequence reads: CASGRVGSYNEQFF. CDR3 coding DNA: TGTGCCAGTGGGAGGGTGGGCTCCTACAATGAGCAGTTCTTC.

The chain carries TRBV29-1 and TRBJ1-1; D is undetermined. Trimming removed 6 bases from V and 6 bases from J, with 11 bases in between. The CDR3 has 11 amino acids. CDR1 and CDR2 (germline): SQVTM, ANQGSEA. CDR3 nucleotide sequence: TGCAGCGTGGTCCGGGAAGCTGAAGCTTTCTTT. The encoded protein is CSVVREAEAFF.

The chain links TRBV28 to TRBJ1-1, with D possibly being TRBD1 (6 bases). Trimming removed 7 bases from V and 1 base from J, with 22 bases in between. The germline V gene encodes CDR1 MDHEN and CDR2 SYDVKM. This CDR3 region has 17 residues. CDR3 residues: CASIPSRGAGRNTEAFF. The CDR3 nucleotides read TGTGCCAGCATCCCCTCCCGGGGGGCGGGTAGGAACACTGAAGCTTTCTTT.

The chain uses TRBV28 and TRBJ1-5; TRBD1 aligns across 7 bases. The CDR3 runs 14 residues. Trimming cost V 6 bases and J 5 bases; bases outside gene matches: 7. Germline V lookup: CDR1 MDHEN, CDR2 SYDVKM. As DNA, the CDR3 is TGTGCCAGCAGCCTGACAGGGAACTATCAGCCCCAGCATTTT. Translating gives CASSLTGNYQPQHF. Full variable domain (rest looked up from reference TRBV28 and TRBJ1-5): DVKVTQSSRYLVKRTGEKVFLECVQDMDHENMFWYRQDPGLGLRLIYFSYDVKMKEKGDIPEGYSVSREKKERFSLILESASTNQTSMYLCASSLTGNYQPQHFGDGTRLSIL.

The chain combines TRBV5-4 with TRBJ1-1, with a possible D match to TRBD1 (6 bases). The CDR3 loop spans 13 amino acids. Germline loops: CDR1 SGHNT, CDR2 YYREEE (reference sequence). Deletions cut 6 bases from V and 7 bases from J, with 16 bases between. CDR3 loop: CASNVQGTVEAFF. CDR3 DNA: TGTGCCAGCAACGTACAGGGAACGGTTGAAGCTTTCTTT.

V is TRBV4-2 and J is TRBJ2-7, with 11 bases matching TRBD2. J gave up 2 bases and V 4 bases, and 28 bases lay outside the gene matches. Germline lookup yields CDR1 LGHNA and CDR2 YNFKEQ. The CDR3 sequence is 23 residues long. CDR3 bases: TGTGCCAGCAGCCTTCACAAGCGCCCCTTGCTAGCGGGGGGCGAAGTACGTCCCTACGAGCAGTACTTC. Translation: CASSLHKRPLLAGGEVRPYEQYF.

The chain carries TRBV11-3 and TRBJ2-1, with 14 nucleotides matching TRBD2. V was pared by 5 bases and J by 6 bases, with 3 bases of the junction left unmatched. Germline V CDR1 and CDR2: SGHNT, YENEEA. CDR3 size: 15 residues. The CDR3 nucleotides are TGTGCCAGCAGCCACGGGACTAGCGGGAGCAATGAGCAGTTCTTC. Translated, it gives CASSHGTSGSNEQFF. Together with reference TRBV11-3 and TRBJ2-1, the CDR3 gives the full variable domain: EAGVVQSPRYKIIEKKQPVAFWCNPISGHNTLYWYLQNLGQGPELLIRYENEEAVDDSQLPKDRFSAERLKGVDSTLKIQPAELGDSAVYLCASSHGTSGSNEQFFGPGTRLTVL.

The V call is TRBV29-1, the J call TRBJ2-3; 7 positions match TRBD2. Trimming removed 1 base from V and 0 bases from J; junction bases left unmatched: 16. Looked up from germline, CDR1 is SQVTM and CDR2 is ANQGSEA. The CDR3 is 19 residues long. The CDR3 here is CSVEGKKTSSTSSTDTQYF. Written as DNA, the CDR3 is TGCAGCGTTGAAGGGAAGAAGACTAGCAGCACCTCTAGCACAGATACGCAGTATTTT.